The 7 T cell receptor beta chains below all came from one sample that was sequenced in a study of T-cell reconstitution after alpha-beta-depleted transplantation in children. For TCRbeta, the library was prepared with unique molecular identifiers. MiXCR, applied by TCRdb to the PCR reads, yields one record per CDR3 protein. The sample includes 100,000 to 150,000 distinct CDR3 sequences, approximately 22% seen only once; the top ten take roughly a tenth. This specimen was PBMCs, mostly from graft donor cells, taken 180 days after TCRalphabeta/CD19-depleted stem cell transplant. These TCRs come from a male patient aged 2-15 years who had a stem cell transplant for chronic granulomatous disease, so the T cells may come from the graft donor.

The J gene is TRBJ2-5, the V gene TRBV5-1; maybe TRBD2 (5 bases). The CDR3 spans 15 residues. Germline V gene data show CDR1 as SGHRS and CDR2 as YFSETQ. Between the trimmed V and J ends, which lost 1 base and 3 bases, there was a span of 13 bases. For the CDR3, the DNA is TGCGCCAGCAGCTTGTCTATTGGACTGAAAGAGACCCAGTACTTC. Protein sequence: CASSLSIGLKETQYF.

V is TRBV4-1 and J is TRBJ2-4; 11 bases align to TRBD1. V trimming: 0 bases; J trimming: 3 bases; junction bases outside the gene matches: 4. The CDR3 extends over 17 amino acids. Germline values: CDR1 MGHRA, CDR2 YSYEKL. CDR3 bases: TGCGCCAGCAGCCAAGACGGGACAGGGGGTTTCAAAAACATTCAGTACTTC. Its translation is CASSQDGTGGFKNIQYF.

The sample holds many counts of this clonotype. The rearrangement links TRBV29-1 to TRBJ2-3, with D hard to call. CDR1 is SQVTM, CDR2 ANQGSEA, per germline. CDR3 length: 13 residues. The CDR3 bases are TGCAGTGCTGGGCGGACCCTCACAGATACGCAGTATTTT. It yields the protein CSAGRTLTDTQYF.

This clonotype occurred many times. V and J are TRBV12-3 or TRBV12-4 and TRBJ1-5; D gene ambiguous. This CDR3 has 14 residues. V was trimmed by 3 bases and J by 6 bases, leaving 12 bases between them. The CDR3 DNA follows: TGTGCCAGCAGTTTTACGGTTAGTGGTCAGCCCCAGCATTTT. Translating it yields CASSFTVSGQPQHF.

On this clonotype: This sequence may be a read error, since a much larger clone differs from it by one base. The chain links TRBV27 to TRBJ2-1; D possibly corresponds to TRBD2 (6 bases). The germline CDR1 and CDR2 sequences are MNHEY and SMNVEV (reference sequence). The length of the CDR3 is 21 residues. The CDR3 DNA follows: TGTGCCAGCAGTTTAGGCCCCCGACTAGGGATTAAAAGGAGCTCCCACAATGAGCAGTTCTTC. Protein: CASSLGPRLGIKRSSHNEQFF.

This clonotype was observed many times. The gene calls are TRBV7-6 and TRBJ1-2; the D is unclear. Trimming took off 1 base at V and 2 bases at J, with 2 bases between the two ends. Germline V CDR1 and CDR2: SGHVS, FNYEAQ. This CDR3 has 12 residues. In nucleotides, the CDR3 is TGTGCCAGCAGCTTAGAGAACTATGGCTACACCTTC. It codes for CASSLENYGYTF.

This clonotype has ten or more counts. The chain carries TRBV7-8 and TRBJ2-7; D remains ambiguous. Trimming left V 4 bases short and J 4 bases short, with 23 bases between. Germline V gives CDR1 SGHVS, CDR2 FQNEAQ. The CDR3 has 17 residues. The CDR3 DNA is TGTGCCAGCAGCTCCCGGTCGGGCCCTCCCCCCTTTTACGAGCAGTACTTC. Translation: CASSSRSGPPPFYEQYF. Using reference TRBV7-8 and TRBJ2-7 for the parts outside the CDR3, the full variable domain is GAGVSQSPRYKVAKRGQDVALRCDPISGHVSLFWYQQALGQGPEFLTYFQNEAQLDKSGLPSDRFFAERPEGSVSTLKIQRTQQEDSAVYLCASSSRSGPPPFYEQYFGPGTRLTVT.